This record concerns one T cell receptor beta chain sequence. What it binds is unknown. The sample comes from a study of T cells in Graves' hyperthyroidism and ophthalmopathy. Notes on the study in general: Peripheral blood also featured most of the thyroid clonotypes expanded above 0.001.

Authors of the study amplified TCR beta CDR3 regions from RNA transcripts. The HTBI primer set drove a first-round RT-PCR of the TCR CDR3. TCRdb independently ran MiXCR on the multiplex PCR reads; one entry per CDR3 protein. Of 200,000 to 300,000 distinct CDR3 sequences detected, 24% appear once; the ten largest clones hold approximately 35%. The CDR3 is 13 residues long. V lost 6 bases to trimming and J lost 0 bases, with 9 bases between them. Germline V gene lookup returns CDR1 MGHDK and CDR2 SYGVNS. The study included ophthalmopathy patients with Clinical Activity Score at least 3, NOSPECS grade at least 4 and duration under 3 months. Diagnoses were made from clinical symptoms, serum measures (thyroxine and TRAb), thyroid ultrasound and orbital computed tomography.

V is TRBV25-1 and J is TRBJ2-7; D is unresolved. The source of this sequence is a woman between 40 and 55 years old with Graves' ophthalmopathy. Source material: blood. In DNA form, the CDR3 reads TGTGCCAGCAGCGGGTCTCGCTCCTACGAGCAGTACTTC. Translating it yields CASSGSRSYEQYF.